Detailed here is one T cell receptor beta chain. This clone's antigen is unknown. No much larger clonotype is one base removed from it; base qualities were not supplied. The data derive from a study of cytomegalovirus exposure and HLA in healthy donors (dated 2017 in TCRdb). Study-wide context: An earlier analysis of under 600 of the donors reported roughly 300 Gb of sequence data and about 100 million unique TCR beta sequences from about 180 million T cells. To predict cytomegalovirus infection status, the study brought together high-throughput TCR immunosequencing, statistical association of individual TCRs with disease status, and machine learning. A handful of DR-DQ haplotypes were handled as single units for association and clustering because linkage in the cohort was strong. The study aimed to test whether signatures of past pathogen exposure could be identified by cataloging public T cell receptors. Using immunosequencing, the study profiled T cell repertoires from 666 subjects and related those repertoires to cytomegalovirus serostatus. Across around 400 genotyped donors of the cohort, an average of 235,054 unique TCR beta nucleotide sequences per donor were sequenced, and approximately 17% of those sequences were non-productive. To study patterns of TCR occurrence, a later analysis re-analyzed previously published TCR beta repertoires from 650 to 750 donors and added high-resolution HLA genotyping. All discovery cohort repertoires had been generated on a single sequencing platform. The later analysis used no new phenotypic data to find candidate immune exposures, relying instead on TCR beta sequences and their occurrence across donors. HLA typing covered class I and class II loci at four-digit resolution. In addition to the first cohort of 500 to 850 subjects, a separate validation cohort of approximately 130 different subjects was used. Alongside the repertoire data, information on donor age, sex, ethnicity and CMV serostatus was compiled. The number of donors typed differed by locus, with 629-630 for A, B, C, DRB1 and DQB1, 522 for DQA1, approximately 580 for DPA1, and around 460 for DPB1. An earlier analysis of several hundred of the donors applied high-throughput TCR beta sequencing to assess whether each TCR beta V gene segment acted as functional or pseudogenic. In a later genetic analysis, genome-wide SNP genotypes for about 55% of the 666 donors were used, and that subset was treated as a discovery cohort. Among the roughly 380 genotyped donors, roughly 80% belonged to the genetic ancestry cluster associated with self-reported Caucasian donors. Approximately 300 gigabases of sequencing data and 70 million to 100 million unique TCR sequences were included in an early release covering roughly 600 HLA-typed donors.

Library generation was performed with the immunoSEQ multiplex PCR assay. The multiplex PCR relied on a mix of 60 forward primers for TCR Vbeta segments and 13 reverse primers for TCR Jbeta segments. Amplification of the CDR3 region of rearranged TCR beta genes was performed with a multiplex PCR assay on genomic DNA. The Illumina HiSeq System was used to sequence the amplified TCR beta libraries as 87-base-pair reads. The original pipeline was this. A later analysis tallied 70 million to 100 million unique TCR beta chains across the 700 or so repertoires, and 10 million to 11 million of those chains were shared by two or more donors. Raw reads were error-corrected and collapsed into unique sequences with a nearest-neighbor algorithm that merged closely related sequences to remove PCR and sequencing errors. To assign V, D and J gene segments, CDR3 sequences were aligned to IMGT reference sequences. For a sequence to be retained, at least a six-nucleotide match to both a V gene segment and a J gene segment was required. Rearrangements were called productive when the CDR3 lacked stop codons and stayed in frame with V and J; all others were non-productive. Following IMGT convention, CDR3 was defined as the stretch from the second conserved V-encoded cysteine to the conserved J-encoded phenylalanine. In an earlier analysis of around 600 of the donors, sequences lacking an unambiguous match to a single V gene segment were excluded. In an earlier analysis of 450 to 750 of the donors, a V segment was called functional when productive rearrangements were above 56.7%, and segregating when the standard deviation between donors exceeded 5%. A statistical classification framework was built for diagnosing cytomegalovirus status from the catalog of TCR beta chain sequences. In a later analysis, TCR nucleotide sequences were compared against IMGT/GENE-DB human TR gene sequences so that V and J genes could be assigned. The TCRdist pipeline was used in a later analysis to assign CDR3 sequences and most-parsimonious VDJ recombination scenarios. In a later analysis, each TCR beta chain was defined by its CDR3 amino acid sequence together with its V-gene family, and reads lacking a unique V-gene family were excluded. As a way to deal with suspected cross-contamination and a sequencing artifact, a later analysis dropped 450 to 600 nucleotide sequences that were highly shared and had low generation probability. In a later analysis, a clonal expansion index for each public chain was calculated from normalized within-repertoire ranks of inferred template counts. In a later analysis, generation probabilities were computed with a VDJ recombination model fitted to out-of-frame rearrangements, and the resulting probabilities were checked against IGoR. In a later analysis, hypergeometric tests were used to score TCR-TCR, TCR-HLA and TCR-CMV co-occurrence, with a repertoire-size bias correction applied to TCR pairs. In a later analysis, false discovery rates were estimated by permuting HLA or CMV assignments 20 times. In a later analysis, co-occurring TCRs were grouped using DBSCAN, and TCRdist sequence similarity was added for clustering within HLA-allele-positive subsets. For co-occurrence clustering, repertoires with fewer than 30,000 or more than 120,000 public chains were excluded, along with about five repertoires with anomalous nucleotide sharing. Sourced from immuneACCESS, this table was stored by TCRdb with only in-frame sequences that have V and J called. A share of the clones is absent; for the studies checked, an unresolved V gene accounts for under half, and the remainder has no known explanation. That table furnishes V, J and clone size, whereas the DNA furnished D and trimming. The sample contains about 71,000 clones, around 70% of them found a single time. Together, the top ten hold roughly 7.2% of the sample.

Trimming at the junction amounts to 1 base on V and 0 bases on J, and the germline ends lie 10 bases apart. CDR1 and CDR2 are read off the germline V gene as SGHVS and FNYEAQ. Inclusive of the bounding cysteine and phenylalanine, the CDR3 is 17 residues long. Here the CDR3 DNA is all that survives: 51 bases in frame from base 1. In total, around 600 healthy bone marrow donors made up the cohort. Cohort members were all nominally healthy when sampled, although unrecorded immune exposures were likely present. The donor tested CMV seropositive and was one of the 289 seropositive cohort members. A peripheral blood sample was provided by each donor, and peripheral blood mononuclear cells were used for TCR beta sequencing. Genomic DNA was extracted from the blood cell samples with the Qiagen DNeasy Blood Extraction Kit. Overall study outcomes, separate from this receptor: The study gave a list of about 170 TCR beta chains associated with cytomegalovirus. In an earlier analysis of 450 to 750 of the donors, most TCR beta V segments appeared in productive rearrangements about 87% or about 30% of the time, broadly matching IMGT annotations. The authors suggested that the approach could potentially be extended to other disease states and immunological phenotypes. The sequencing pipeline was judged likely to have produced a cluster of highly shared sequence variants as a technical artifact. Approximately 16 rarely observed V segments, including chromosome 9 orphons, were excluded from the earlier analysis of some 590 of the donors because counts were too low. A later analysis found that HLA-associated TCR beta chains were more clonally expanded and had lower generation probabilities than equally common non-associated chains. Most TCR sequences were observed very rarely across donors, whereas some public TCRs were present in many individuals. The 87-base-pair reads could not distinguish some IMGT-functional V segments, including TRBV6-2 and TRBV6-3, so those segments were excluded. Roughly uniform sequencing depth across donors was assumed in presence/absence analyses, although this assumption may not hold. A further reported finding was that TCR beta sequences accurately predicted the HLA-A and HLA-B alleles for most subjects in the first cohort. In a later analysis, some 18,000 TCR beta sequences were associated with specific HLA alleles at a false discovery rate of 0.05. According to a later analysis, parvovirus B19, influenza, CMV and Epstein-Barr virus appeared linked to several top co-occurrence clusters. In both the original and validation cohorts, the classifier was reported to diagnose cytomegalovirus status with high specificity and sensitivity. Because some donors lacked HLA typing at each locus, the association tests relied only on the typed subset. A later analysis found that most CMV-associated TCR beta chains appeared HLA-restricted, with HLA associations seemingly driven largely by CMV exposure. When HLA alleles, especially DR and DQ, strongly co-occurred, attributing TCR associations to individual alleles was difficult. A later genetic analysis associated a missense DCLRE1C variant with V-gene and J-gene trimming of TCR beta chains, and an independent cohort replicated the association. The cohort was sequenced for TCR beta chains only, and without alpha or paired-chain data the features that could be detected were limited. A later analysis found that TCR association rates varied across HLA loci, with DRB1 alleles showing the most associated TCRs and HLA-C alleles the fewest. For the cohort, immune exposure information was limited to CMV serostatus. A later genetic analysis reported fewer N-insertions in productive TCRs among donors in an Asian-associated ancestry cluster than the approximately 700-donor mean. Correlated functional status among segregating V segments might reflect linkage disequilibrium, but an unknown experimental factor could not be ruled out. In vitro tests confirmed that a few of the cytomegalovirus-associated TCR beta chains recognize cytomegalovirus antigens.

Recombination linked TRBV7-6 to TRBJ2-6, and the D gene may be TRBD2, 5 bases matching. This TCR derives from a middle-aged man in good health and CMV-seropositive. Sequencing was done on a sample of PBMCs. The nucleotide sequence is TGTGCCAGCAGCTTAGGAACGGGATACTCTGGGGCCAACGTCCTGACTTTC. It translates as CASSLGTGYSGANVLTF.